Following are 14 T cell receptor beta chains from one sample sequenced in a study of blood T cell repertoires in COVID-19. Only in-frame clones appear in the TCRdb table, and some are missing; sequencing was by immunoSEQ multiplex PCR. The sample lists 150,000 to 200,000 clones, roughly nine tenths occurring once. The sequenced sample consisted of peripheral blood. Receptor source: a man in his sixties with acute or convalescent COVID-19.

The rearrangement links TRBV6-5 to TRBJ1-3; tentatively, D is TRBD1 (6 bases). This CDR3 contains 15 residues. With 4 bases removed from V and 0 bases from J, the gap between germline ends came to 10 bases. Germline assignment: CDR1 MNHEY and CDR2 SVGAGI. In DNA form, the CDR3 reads TGTGCCAGCAGTTTCGGGGGGCCCTCTGGAAACACCATATATTTT. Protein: CASSFGGPSGNTIYF.

The CDR3 spells CASSPLRGRGGYTF. The DNA of the CDR3 is TGTGCCAGCAGCCCTCTTCGTGGGAGGGGCGGCTACACCTTC. This chain connects TRBV3-1 (or the pseudogene TRBV3-2) to TRBJ1-2; tentatively, D is TRBD1 (5 bases). Germline V gene data show CDR1 as LGHDT and CDR2 as YNNKEL (reference sequence). CDR3 length: 14 amino acids. V lost 4 bases to trimming and J lost 8 bases, with 17 bases between them.

CDR3 loop: CASSSGLNQPQHF. In nucleotides, the CDR3 is TGTGCCAGTAGTTCAGGACTAAATCAGCCCCAGCATTTT. V is TRBV19 and J is TRBJ1-5, with D unresolved. Germline loops: CDR1 LNHDA, CDR2 SQIVND (reference sequence). Trimming left V 5 bases short and J 4 bases short, with 9 bases between. The CDR3 contains 13 residues.

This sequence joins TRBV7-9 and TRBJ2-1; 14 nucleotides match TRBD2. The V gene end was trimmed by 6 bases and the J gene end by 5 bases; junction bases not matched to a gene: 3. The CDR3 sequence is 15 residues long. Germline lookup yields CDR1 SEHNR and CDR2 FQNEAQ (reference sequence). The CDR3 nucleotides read TGTGCCAGCAGGCAGGGACTAGCGGGAGACAATGAGCAGTTCTTC. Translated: CASRQGLAGDNEQFF. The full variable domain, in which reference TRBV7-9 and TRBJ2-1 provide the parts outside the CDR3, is DTGVSQNPRHKITKRGQNVTFRCDPISEHNRLYWYRQTLGQGPEFLTYFQNEAQLEKSRLLSDRFSAERPKGSFSTLEIQRTEQGDSAMYLCASRQGLAGDNEQFFGPGTRLTVL.

The CDR3 DNA reads as TGTGCCACCAGTGATTTACAGGGGGGGGACTATGGCTACACCTTC. This encodes CATSDLQGGDYGYTF. This chain uses TRBV24-1 with TRBJ1-2; 8 bases are a match to TRBD1. With V trimmed by 1 base and J by 3 bases, 3 bases remained unmatched. Germline CDR1 KGHDR, CDR2 SFDVKD. The CDR3 sequence is 15 residues long.

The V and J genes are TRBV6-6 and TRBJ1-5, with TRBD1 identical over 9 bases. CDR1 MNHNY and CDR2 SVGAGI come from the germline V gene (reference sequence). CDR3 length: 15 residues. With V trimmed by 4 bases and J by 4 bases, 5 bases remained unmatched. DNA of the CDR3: TGTGCCAGCAGTTGGACAGGGGCGCAAAATCAGCCCCAGCATTTT. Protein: CASSWTGAQNQPQHF.

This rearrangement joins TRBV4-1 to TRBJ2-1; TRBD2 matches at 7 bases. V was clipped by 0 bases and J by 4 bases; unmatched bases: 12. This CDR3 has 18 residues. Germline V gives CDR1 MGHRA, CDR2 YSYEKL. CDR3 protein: CASSQDLRRTRRYNEQFF. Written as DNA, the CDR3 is TGCGCCAGCAGCCAAGATTTGAGGAGGACTAGGAGATACAATGAGCAGTTCTTC.

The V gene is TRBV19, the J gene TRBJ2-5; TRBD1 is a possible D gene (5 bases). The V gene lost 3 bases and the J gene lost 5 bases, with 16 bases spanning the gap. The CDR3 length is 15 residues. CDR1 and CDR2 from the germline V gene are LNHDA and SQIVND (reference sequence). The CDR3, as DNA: TGTGCCAGTAGTATTCAGACCGGTTCAGGGGAGACCCAGTACTTC. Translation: CASSIQTGSGETQYF.

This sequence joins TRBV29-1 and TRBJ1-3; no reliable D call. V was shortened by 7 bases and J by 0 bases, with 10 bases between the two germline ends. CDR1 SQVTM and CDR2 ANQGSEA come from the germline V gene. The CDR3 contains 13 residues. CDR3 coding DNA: TGCAGCGGCCGACTGCGCTCTGGAAACACCATATATTTT. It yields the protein CSGRLRSGNTIYF.

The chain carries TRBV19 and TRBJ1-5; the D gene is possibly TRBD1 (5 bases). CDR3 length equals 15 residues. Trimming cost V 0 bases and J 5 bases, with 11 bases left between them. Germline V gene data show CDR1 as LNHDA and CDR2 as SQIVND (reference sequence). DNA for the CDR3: TGTGCCAGTAGTATAGAGGGGCAGGGTTATCAGCCCCAGCATTTT. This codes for CASSIEGQGYQPQHF.

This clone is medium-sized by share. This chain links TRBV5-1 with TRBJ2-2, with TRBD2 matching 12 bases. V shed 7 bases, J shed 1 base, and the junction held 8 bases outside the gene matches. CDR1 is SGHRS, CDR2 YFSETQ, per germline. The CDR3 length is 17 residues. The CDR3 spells CASGRPGLAGNTGELFF. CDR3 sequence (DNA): TGCGCCAGCGGACGTCCGGGACTAGCGGGGAACACCGGGGAGCTGTTTTTT.

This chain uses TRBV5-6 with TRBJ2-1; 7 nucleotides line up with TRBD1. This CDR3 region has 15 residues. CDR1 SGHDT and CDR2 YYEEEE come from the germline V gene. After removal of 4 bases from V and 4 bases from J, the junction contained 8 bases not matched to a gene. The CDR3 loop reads CASSGGQYAYNEQFF. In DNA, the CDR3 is TGTGCCAGCAGCGGGGGACAGTACGCGTACAATGAGCAGTTCTTC.

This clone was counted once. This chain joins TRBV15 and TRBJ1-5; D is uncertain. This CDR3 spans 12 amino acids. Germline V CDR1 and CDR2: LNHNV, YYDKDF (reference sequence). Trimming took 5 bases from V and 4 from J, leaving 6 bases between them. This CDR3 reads CATSLTNQPQHF. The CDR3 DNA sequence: TGTGCCACCAGCCTTACAAATCAGCCCCAGCATTTT.

The CDR3 sequence is CASSLAGGLDSPLHF. CDR3 nucleotide sequence: TGTGCCAGCAGCTTAGCCGGCGGGTTGGATTCACCCCTCCACTTT. The chain has TRBV7-9 and TRBJ1-6, with D uncertain. Germline V gene sequence: CDR1 SEHNR, CDR2 FQNEAQ (reference sequence). Trimming removed 0 bases from V and 8 bases from J, with 11 bases in between. The CDR3 has 15 amino acids.